These 12 T cell receptor beta chains came from one sample sequenced in a study of cytomegalovirus exposure and HLA in healthy donors. Libraries were prepared by immunoSEQ multiplex PCR; TCRdb keeps only in-frame clonotypes and omits some of them. The sample has some 140,000 clones, 86% seen once. Material for sequencing was PBMCs. These receptors all come from a man younger than 35 in good health and CMV-seronegative.

The chain recombines TRBV18 with TRBJ1-4, with a weak D call TRBD1 (6 bases). Germline V gene sequence: CDR1 KGHSH, CDR2 LQKENI. Between the trimmed V and J ends, which lost 6 bases and 5 bases, there was a span of 10 bases. The CDR3 extends over 13 amino acids. The CDR3 coding sequence is TGTGCCAGCTCGGGGGGGGCGAATGAAAAACTGTTTTTT. It translates to CASSGGANEKLFF.

CDR3 sequence (DNA): TGTGCCAGCAGCTCCCTGGGCCCGGGACAGGGCCCCTACGAGCAGTACTTC. Protein product: CASSSLGPGQGPYEQYF. This chain connects TRBV7-2 to TRBJ2-7; 9 bases are a match to TRBD1. V dropped 4 bases and J dropped 2; count of bases not matched to a gene: 12. CDR1 and CDR2 from the germline V gene are SGHTA and FQGNSA. This CDR3 has 17 amino acids.

J is TRBJ1-1 and V is TRBV6-4, with TRBD1 matching 11 bases. CDR1 is MRHNA, CDR2 SNTAGT, per germline. The ends lost 5 bases at V and 1 base at J; junction bases unmatched: 3. CDR3 size: 15 residues. The CDR3 is CASSTGTGGNTEAFF. CDR3 nucleotides: TGTGCCAGCAGTACCGGGACAGGGGGGAACACTGAAGCTTTCTTT.

The V call is TRBV5-6, the J call TRBJ2-7; 14 positions agree with TRBD2. The CDR3 contains 18 residues. Germline V gene sequence: CDR1 SGHDT, CDR2 YYEEEE. Unmatched junction bases numbered 9, after V lost 4 bases and J lost 0 bases. CDR3 coding DNA: TGTGCCAGCAGCATGGGACTAGCGGGGGATATAAGCTCCTACGAGCAGTACTTC. This gives the protein CASSMGLAGDISSYEQYF.

A single count supports this clone. This sequence joins TRBV27 and TRBJ2-1, with no clear D. Germline-derived CDR1 and CDR2 are MNHEY and SMNVEV (reference sequence). With 2 bases removed from V and 12 bases from J, the gap between germline ends came to 11 bases. This CDR3 is built from 12 residues. The CDR3 DNA reads as TGTGCCAGCAGTTTAGTCGGGTTCGGGCAGTTCTTC. Translation gives CASSLVGFGQFF.

This chain links TRBV5-1 with TRBJ2-1, with D tentatively TRBD1 (5 bases). V gave up 5 bases and J gave up 0 bases, with 9 bases separating them. The CDR3 length is 14 residues. CDR1 is SGHRS and CDR2 is YFSETQ in the germline V gene. The CDR3 here is CASRIGVSYNEQFF. The CDR3 nucleotides read TGCGCCAGCAGGATAGGGGTCTCCTACAATGAGCAGTTCTTC.

Remarks on this clone: This sample also contains other DNA sequences that code for the same CDR3. The chain recombines TRBV9 with TRBJ1-1; D possibly corresponds to TRBD1 (5 bases). Trimming removed 0 bases from V and 5 bases from J, with 8 bases in between. The length of the CDR3 is 13 residues. CDR1 is SGDLS, CDR2 YYNGEE, per germline. As DNA, the CDR3 is TGTGCCAGCAGCGTAGATGGGGGGACTGAAGCTTTCTTT. Residues: CASSVDGGTEAFF. The variable domain in full, with the rest retrieved from reference TRBV9 and TRBJ1-1, is DSGVTQTPKHLITATGQRVTLRCSPRSGDLSVYWYQQSLDQGLQFLIQYYNGEERAKGNILERFSAQQFPDLHSELNLSSLELGDSALYFCASSVDGGTEAFFGQGTRLTVV.

This sequence joins TRBV11-2 and TRBJ1-1, with TRBD1 as a possible D gene (5 bases). Germline V gives CDR1 SGHAT, CDR2 FQNNGV. The CDR3 sequence is 15 residues long. V was pared by 2 bases and J by 1 base, with 11 bases between. The CDR3 region has the DNA TGTGCCAGCAGCTTATATGGGGGGTCGAACACTGAAGCTTTCTTT. Amino acids: CASSLYGGSNTEAFF.

In this sample, this clone turned up a few times. This sequence joins TRBV19 and TRBJ1-2; unclear D gene. CDR1 is LNHDA, CDR2 SQIVND, per germline (reference sequence). V was pared by 5 bases and J by 3 bases, with 7 bases between. This CDR3 spans 12 amino acids. CDR3 in amino acids: CASSESDYGYTF. The CDR3 region has the DNA TGTGCCAGTAGTGAAAGCGACTATGGCTACACCTTC. Combining the CDR3 with reference TRBV19 and TRBJ1-2 gives the whole variable domain DGGITQSPKYLFRKEGQNVTLSCEQNLNHDAMYWYRQDPGQGLRLIYYSQIVNDFQKGDIAEGYSVSREKKESFPLTVTSAQKNPTAFYLCASSESDYGYTFGSGTRLTVV.

This chain uses TRBV2 with TRBJ2-5; 8 nucleotides agree with TRBD2. The ends lost 4 bases at V and 5 bases at J; junction bases unmatched: 15. Germline V gene sequence: CDR1 SNHLY, CDR2 FYNNEI. The CDR3 runs to 17 residues. The CDR3 DNA is TGTGCCAGCAGTGCCTTCCCCCCAAGCGGGAGTCGGGAGACCCAGTACTTC. Amino acids: CASSAFPPSGSRETQYF. The full variable domain, in which reference TRBV2 and TRBJ2-5 provide the parts outside the CDR3, is EPEVTQTPSHQVTQMGQEVILRCVPISNHLYFYWYRQILGQKVEFLVSFYNNEISEKSEIFDDQFSVERPDGSNFTLKIRSTKLEDSAMYFCASSAFPPSGSRETQYFGPGTRLLVL.

The J gene is TRBJ1-2, the V gene TRBV5-1; D may be TRBD1 (5 bases). The CDR3 is 14 residues long. From germline, CDR1 is SGHRS and CDR2 YFSETQ. Trimming shortened V by 2 bases and J by 4 bases, and 12 bases separated the two germline ends. The CDR3 loop reads CASSLLTESYGYTF. The CDR3 coding sequence is TGCGCCAGCAGCTTATTGACAGAGAGCTATGGCTACACCTTC. The full variable domain, rest sourced from reference TRBV5-1 and TRBJ1-2, is KAGVTQTPRYLIKTRGQQVTLSCSPISGHRSVSWYQQTPGQGLQFLFEYFSETQRNKGNFPGRFSGRQFSNSRSEMNVSTLELGDSALYLCASSLLTESYGYTFGSGTRLTVV.

The V call is TRBV19, the J call TRBJ1-1; D is uncertain. Germline V gives CDR1 LNHDA, CDR2 SQIVND (reference sequence). The V end lost 8 bases, the J end lost 7 bases, and 11 bases lay between the germline ends. The CDR3 is 11 amino acids. DNA for the CDR3: TGTGCCAGTCTTAGCCGGAATGAAGCTTTCTTT. This sequence encodes CASLSRNEAFF.